This TCR beta chain was retrieved from a study of blood T cell repertoires in COVID-19. Repertoires were generated with immunoSEQ multiplex PCR, while TCRdb's copy carries only in-frame clones and drops some. The sample consists of 150,000 or so clones, approximately 84% of them appearing once. CDR3 length: 14 amino acids. With V trimmed by 1 base and J by 3 bases, 3 bases remained unmatched. Germline V gene lookup returns CDR1 MGHRA and CDR2 YSYEKL. Specimen: peripheral blood. The clonotype was recovered from a man between 35 and 55 years old who had recovered from COVID-19. J is TRBJ2-7 and V is TRBV4-1; 7 bases agree with TRBD2. The CDR3 DNA reads as TGCGCCAGCAGCCAAGGACTAGCCTTCTACGAGCAGTACTTC. Translated, it gives CASSQGLAFYEQYF.